The T cell receptor (beta chain) under discussion was sequenced for a study of blood T cells in healthy people across ages. The CDR3 is 15 amino acids. Germline values: CDR1 DFQATT, CDR2 SNEGSKA (reference sequence). Trimming pared 0 bases from V and 14 bases from J, leaving 24 bases between. The second PCR ran about 6 to 11 cycles with a sample-barcoded 5' primer and J-beta primers. TCRdb processed the 5' RACE reads anew with MiXCR; each CDR3 protein has one entry. Altogether about 1.5 million distinct CDR3 sequences are present, approximately 42% being singletons, with the ten largest covering roughly 7.7%.

This rearrangement joins TRBV20-1 to TRBJ2-3, with a tentative D call TRBD2 (5 bases). Material for sequencing was blood. The sequence came from a woman aged 18 to 35 in good health. In nucleotides, the CDR3 is TGCAGTGCTAGAGATCCCGGCCCGAGTAACGGGGAAGGGTATTTT. As protein: CSARDPGPSNGEGYF.